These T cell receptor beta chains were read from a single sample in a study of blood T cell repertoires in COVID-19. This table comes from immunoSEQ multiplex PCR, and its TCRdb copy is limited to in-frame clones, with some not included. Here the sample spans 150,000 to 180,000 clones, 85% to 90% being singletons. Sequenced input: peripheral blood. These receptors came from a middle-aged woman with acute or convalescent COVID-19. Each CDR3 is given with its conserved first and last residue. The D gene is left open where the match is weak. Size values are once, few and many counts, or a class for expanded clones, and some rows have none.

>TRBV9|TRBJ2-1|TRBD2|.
CASSFFLAGGGNEQFF
TGTGCCAGCAGCTTTTTCCTAGCGGGAGGAGGGAATGAGCAGTTCTTC
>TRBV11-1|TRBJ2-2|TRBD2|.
CASSLAGGKTGELFF
TGTGCCAGCAGCCTCGCGGGAGGAAAGACCGGGGAGCTGTTTTTT
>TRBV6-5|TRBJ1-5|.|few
CASRRDGTNQPQHF
TGTGCCAGCAGGCGGGACGGTACAAATCAGCCCCAGCATTTT
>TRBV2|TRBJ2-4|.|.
CASSEATVAKNIQYF
TGTGCCAGCAGTGAGGCGACAGTAGCCAAAAACATTCAGTACTTC
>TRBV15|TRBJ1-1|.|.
CATSRDVGRLAFF
TGTGCCACCAGCAGAGATGTGGGGCGCCTAGCTTTCTTT
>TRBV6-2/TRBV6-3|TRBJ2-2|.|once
CASSQQGTPGGGELFF
TGTGCCAGCAGTCAACAAGGGACTCCCGGCGGTGGGGAGCTGTTTTTT
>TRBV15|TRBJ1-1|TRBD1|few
CATTGTANTEAFF
TGTGCCACCACCGGGACAGCGAACACTGAAGCTTTCTTT
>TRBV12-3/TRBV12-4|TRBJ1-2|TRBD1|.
CASREQGAGGYTF
TGTGCCAGCAGGGAACAGGGGGCGGGTGGCTACACCTTC
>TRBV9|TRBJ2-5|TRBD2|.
CASSVDGRALGETQYF
TGTGCCAGCAGCGTAGACGGGAGGGCCTTGGGGGAGACCCAGTACTTC
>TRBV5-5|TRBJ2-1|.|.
CASTTVGYNEQFF
TGTGCCAGCACAACGGTCGGGTACAATGAGCAGTTCTTC
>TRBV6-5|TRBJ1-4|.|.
CASRPAGNEKLFF
TGTGCCAGCAGACCTGCGGGGAATGAAAAACTGTTTTTT
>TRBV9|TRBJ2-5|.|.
CASSVEGQRSETQYF
TGTGCCAGCAGCGTAGAAGGACAGAGATCGGAGACCCAGTACTTC
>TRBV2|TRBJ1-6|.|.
CASGGPSYNSPLHF
TGTGCCAGCGGGGGCCCCTCCTATAATTCACCCCTCCACTTT
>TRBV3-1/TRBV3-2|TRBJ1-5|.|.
CASSQGSYSGQPQHF
TGTGCCAGCAGCCAAGGGTCGTACAGTGGTCAGCCCCAGCATTTT
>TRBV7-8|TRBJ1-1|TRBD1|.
CASSSETGVRMNTEAFF
TGTGCCAGCAGCTCCGAGACAGGGGTCAGAATGAACACTGAAGCTTTCTTT
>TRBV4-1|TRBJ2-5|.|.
CASSQEWGHGEETQYF
TGCGCCAGCAGCCAAGAATGGGGACATGGGGAAGAGACCCAGTACTTC
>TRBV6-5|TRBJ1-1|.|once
CASRPLGRHTEAFF
TGTGCCAGCAGGCCCCTAGGGAGACACACTGAAGCTTTCTTT
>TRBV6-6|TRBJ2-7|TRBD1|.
CASRLYGDSSYEQYF
TGTGCCAGCAGGCTATACGGGGACAGCTCCTACGAGCAGTACTTC
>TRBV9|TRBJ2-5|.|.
CASSDHREQETQYF
TGTGCCAGCAGCGACCACCGGGAGCAAGAGACCCAGTACTTC
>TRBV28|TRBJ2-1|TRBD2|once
CASSSGLAGWYNEQFF
TGTGCCAGCAGTTCTGGACTAGCGGGATGGTACAATGAGCAGTTCTTC
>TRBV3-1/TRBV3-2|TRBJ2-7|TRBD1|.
CASSQEGTGLNEQYF
TGTGCCAGCAGCCAAGAAGGGACAGGGCTGAACGAGCAGTACTTC
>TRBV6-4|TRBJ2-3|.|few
CASSPETGGTDTQYF
TGTGCCAGCAGTCCTGAGACGGGGGGCACAGATACGCAGTATTTT
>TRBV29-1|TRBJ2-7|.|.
CSVVGGKSYEQYF
TGCAGCGTTGTGGGCGGGAAATCCTACGAGCAGTACTTC
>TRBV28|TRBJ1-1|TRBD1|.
CASSLSDRGLAEAFF
TGTGCCAGCAGTTTATCGGACAGGGGGTTGGCTGAAGCTTTCTTT
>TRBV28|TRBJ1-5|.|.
CASSLSGTSGSNQPQHF
TGTGCCAGCAGTTTATCCGGTACAAGCGGGAGCAATCAGCCCCAGCATTTT
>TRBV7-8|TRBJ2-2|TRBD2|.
CASSQIAGVNTGELFF
TGTGCCAGCAGTCAGATAGCGGGGGTGAACACCGGGGAGCTGTTTTTT
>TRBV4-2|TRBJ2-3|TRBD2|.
CASSQYERGASPDTQYF
TGTGCCAGCAGCCAGTATGAGCGGGGGGCCAGTCCAGATACGCAGTATTTT
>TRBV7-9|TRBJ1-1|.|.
CASSLGPGVNSEAFF
TGTGCCAGCAGCTTAGGTCCAGGGGTGAACTCTGAAGCTTTCTTT
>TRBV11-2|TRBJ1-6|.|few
CASGATDYNSPLHF
TGTGCCAGCGGGGCCACGGACTATAATTCACCCCTCCACTTT
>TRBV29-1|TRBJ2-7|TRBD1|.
CSVTGTGGYEQYF
TGCAGCGTTACCGGGACAGGGGGGTACGAGCAGTACTTC